The 20 T cell receptor beta chains presented below share a single source sample, sequenced in a study of beta chain features in type 1 diabetes. What was sequenced were expressed TCRB transcripts, since all of the isolated RNA had been reverse transcribed. Libraries were prepared by immunoSEQ multiplex PCR; TCRdb keeps only in-frame clonotypes and omits some of them. This sample has about 900,000 clones; 15% to 20% occur once, and the top ten carry about 0.025%. Sequencing was done on a sample of naive CD4+ T cells from blood. These receptors all stem from a woman between 18 and 29 years old in good health.

The J gene is TRBJ2-6, the V gene TRBV7-3; 8 bases line up with TRBD2. The CDR3 covers 18 residues. The V gene's germline CDR1 is SGHTA and CDR2 FQGTGA. V gave up 5 bases and J gave up 1 base; unmatched junction bases: 10. CDR3 coding DNA: TGTGCCAGCAGCCAGAGTAGAGCGGGAGCTTCTGGGGCCAACGTCCTGACTTTC. It specifies CASSQSRAGASGANVLTF.

This clone was counted between two and nine times. This sequence joins TRBV9 and TRBJ2-1; the match to TRBD2 covers 10 bases. In germline, CDR1 is SGDLS, CDR2 YYNGEE. The CDR3 runs to 15 residues. The trim removed 4 bases at V and 4 bases at J, leaving 5 bases unmatched. CDR3 in DNA: TGTGCCAGCAGCCCCAGCGGGAGGGGTTACAATGAGCAGTTCTTC. Protein product: CASSPSGRGYNEQFF.

The chain recombines TRBV6-5 with TRBJ2-2; D unclear. Per the germline V gene, CDR1 is MNHEY and CDR2 is SVGAGI. V was cut by 1 base and J by 2 bases, with 5 bases left in between. The CDR3 runs to 14 residues. The CDR3 nucleotides are TGTGCCAGCAGTTACTACCCCAACACCGGGGAGCTGTTTTTT. It specifies CASSYYPNTGELFF.

The table lists this clone with a few counts. The rearrangement joins TRBV29-1 to TRBJ2-1; no reliable D call. Trimming took 6 bases from V and 8 from J, leaving 5 bases between them. The length of the CDR3 is 9 residues. The germline gives CDR1 SQVTM, CDR2 ANQGSEA. CDR3 protein: CSVPDEQFF. For the CDR3, the DNA is TGCAGCGTCCCGGATGAGCAGTTCTTC.

The chain uses TRBV14 and TRBJ2-7; a possible D gene is TRBD1 (6 bases). Per the germline V gene, CDR1 is SGHDN and CDR2 is FVKESK. Trimming pared 2 bases from V and 6 bases from J, leaving 14 bases between. CDR3 size: 14 residues. The chain's CDR3 is CASSQLSQQGEQYF. DNA of the CDR3: TGTGCCAGCAGCCAATTGAGTCAACAGGGCGAGCAGTACTTC. The full variable domain, rest sourced from reference TRBV14 and TRBJ2-7, is EAGVTQFPSHSVIEKGQTVTLRCDPISGHDNLYWYRRVMGKEIKFLLHFVKESKQDESGMPNNRFLAERTGGTYSTLKVQPAELEDSGVYFCASSQLSQQGEQYFGPGTRLTVT.

The genes are TRBV19 and TRBJ2-1, with 10 bases identical to TRBD2. Trimming at V came to 2 bases and at J to 8 bases, leaving 3 bases not matched to a gene. The CDR3 length is 14 residues. The germline gives CDR1 LNHDA, CDR2 SQIVND (reference sequence). The CDR3 is CASSILAGAYEQFF. For the CDR3, the DNA is TGTGCCAGTAGTATACTAGCGGGAGCCTATGAGCAGTTCTTC.

This clone was counted a few times. V usage is TRBV28 and J usage is TRBJ1-1, with 7 bases identical to TRBD1. The CDR3 has 14 amino acids. Germline V gives CDR1 MDHEN, CDR2 SYDVKM. J was trimmed by 0 bases and V by 2 bases; bases with no gene match: 0. The CDR3 nucleotides are TGTGCCAGCAGTTTAACAGGGGTGAACACTGAAGCTTTCTTT. It translates to CASSLTGVNTEAFF.

This clone was counted only a few times. J is TRBJ2-5 and V is TRBV9; 13 bases line up with TRBD2. Germline V gene sequence: CDR1 SGDLS, CDR2 YYNGEE. CDR3 size: 17 residues. The V segment lost 3 bases and the J segment 5 bases; nucleotides outside the gene matches: 10. DNA for the CDR3: TGTGCCAGCAGCGCAGGACTAGCGGGAGAAAATTTCGAGACCCAGTACTTC. This sequence encodes CASSAGLAGENFETQYF.

The gene calls are TRBV16 and TRBJ2-3, with no clear D. Germline CDR1 and CDR2: KGHSY and FQNENV. This CDR3 region has 15 residues. The V end lost 1 base, the J end lost 0 bases, and 8 bases lay between the germline ends. CDR3 coding DNA: TGTGCCAGCAGCCAATTGTTGTCTAGCACAGATACGCAGTATTTT. Protein product: CASSQLLSSTDTQYF.

The V gene is TRBV28, the J gene TRBJ2-7, with TRBD2 matching 13 bases. The CDR3 totals 14 residues. Germline CDR1 is MDHEN and CDR2 is SYDVKM. With V trimmed by 5 bases and J by 6 bases, 4 bases remained unmatched. The CDR3 nucleotides read TGTGCCAGCAGTCCACTAGCGGGAGGGCCCGAGCAGTACTTC. Translation: CASSPLAGGPEQYF.

A few counts support this clone. V and J are TRBV21-1 and TRBJ2-2; TRBD1, as called in the table, went unchecked against the DNA. TRBV21-1 has pseudogene status. The length of the CDR3 is 13 residues. The CDR3 reads CASLQGFPGELFF. CDR3 DNA: TGTGCCAGCCTCCAGGGTTTCCCCGGGGAGCTGTTTTTT.

The chain recombines TRBV6-6 with TRBJ2-3; TRBD1 or TRBD2 may be the D gene (6 bases each). The CDR3 runs 15 residues. The germline V gene encodes CDR1 MNHNY and CDR2 SVGAGI (reference sequence). Trimming took 0 bases from V and 3 from J, leaving 10 bases between them. In nucleotides, the CDR3 is TGTGCCAGCAGTTACTCGAAAGGGGGGACAGATACGCAGTATTTT. It yields the protein CASSYSKGGTDTQYF.

This CDR3 reads CASSSQGGYNEQFF. CDR3 in DNA: TGTGCCAGCTCAAGCCAGGGGGGTTACAATGAGCAGTTCTTC. The rearrangement uses TRBV18 and TRBJ2-1; D perhaps matches TRBD1 (7 bases). Trimming pared 5 bases from V and 4 bases from J, leaving 12 bases between. The CDR3 spans 14 residues. CDR1 is KGHSH, CDR2 LQKENI, per germline.

A few counts support this clone. The V and J genes are TRBV2 and TRBJ1-2; D perhaps matches TRBD1 (5 bases). Germline-derived CDR1 and CDR2 are SNHLY and FYNNEI. V was pared by 9 bases and J by 2 bases, with 13 bases between. This CDR3 is built from 13 residues. CDR3 DNA: TGTGCCAGATCTCGGGACGGCAACTATGGCTACACCTTC. Translated, it gives CARSRDGNYGYTF.

The V call is TRBV4-3, the J call TRBJ2-5; 10 positions match TRBD2. Germline V CDR1 and CDR2: LGHNA, YSLEER. Trimming removed 1 base from V and 5 bases from J; junction bases left unmatched: 7. There are 16 residues in the CDR3. The CDR3 sequence is CASSQVASGSFETQYF. In nucleotides, the CDR3 is TGCGCCAGCAGCCAAGTGGCTAGCGGGAGTTTTGAGACCCAGTACTTC.

V usage is TRBV7-2 and J usage is TRBJ2-7; TRBD1 aligns across 10 bases. This CDR3 has 16 amino acids. Germline V gene data show CDR1 as SGHTA and CDR2 as FQGNSA. V trimming: 5 bases; J trimming: 2 bases; junction bases outside the gene matches: 9. The CDR3 sequence: CASSPVTGTGAYEQYF. CDR3 nucleotides: TGTGCCAGCAGCCCAGTAACCGGGACAGGGGCCTACGAGCAGTACTTC.

DNA for the CDR3: TGTGCCAGCAGCGCAATTACAGGGAGGGTGCAGTTCTTC. This codes for CASSAITGRVQFF. The chain recombines TRBV9 with TRBJ2-1; TRBD2 might be the D (7 bases). Germline V gene data show CDR1 as SGDLS and CDR2 as YYNGEE. V was shortened by 3 bases and J by 12 bases, with 16 bases between the two germline ends. There are 13 residues in the CDR3.

This clone came up a few times. The chain employs TRBV27 and TRBJ1-4; D ambiguous. The V gene lost 5 bases and the J gene lost 10 bases, with 8 bases spanning the gap. The germline CDR1 and CDR2 sequences are MNHEY and SMNVEV (reference sequence). CDR3 length: 11 amino acids. Here the CDR3 reads CASSPGVKLFF. CDR3 DNA sequence: TGTGCCAGCAGTCCCGGGGTAAAACTGTTTTTT.

The chain has TRBV11-2 and TRBJ1-5, with D uncertain. V was clipped by 0 bases and J by 3 bases, with 6 bases between them. CDR1 is SGHAT and CDR2 is FQNNGV in the germline V gene. The CDR3 length is 14 residues. In DNA form, the CDR3 reads TGTGCCAGCAGCTTAGATTCAGCCAATCAGCCCCAGCATTTT. As protein: CASSLDSANQPQHF.

This clone was seen only a few times. Other DNA sequences in this specimen translate into the identical CDR3. The chain has TRBV20-1 and TRBJ2-3; the match to TRBD2 covers 8 bases. This CDR3 region has 10 residues. Germline CDR1 and CDR2: DFQATT and SNEGSKA (reference sequence). The CDR3 DNA reads as TGCAGCGCGGGGGGCGATACGCAGTATTTT. Protein product: CSAGGDTQYF.